A selection of T cell receptor beta chains follows, all from one sample in a study of cytotoxic CD8 clonotypes in ibrutinib-treated CLL. Sequenced by immunoSEQ multiplex PCR; TCRdb stores in-frame clones only, minus some. The table has about 68,000 clones, about 84% seen once. The starting material was PBMCs, obtained at disease progression, from a patient treated with ibrutinib. These receptors were obtained from a human donor with chronic lymphocytic leukemia. CDR3s include the opening cysteine and the closing phenylalanine or tryptophan. Each record gives: J gene, V gene, clone size, D gene, CDR3 DNA, CDR3 protein. D genes are given only for firm matches. Clone size is stated in some rows and not others, as once, few, many or a class when expanded.

TRBJ1-2	TRBV25-1	.	TRBD1	TGTGCCAGAGAGACGGTCCGGACAGGGGGCTACACCTTC	CARETVRTGGYTF
TRBJ2-1	TRBV30	.	TRBD2	TGTGCCTGGAGTGGTTTAGGACTAGGAGCAAATGAGCAGTTCTTC	CAWSGLGLGANEQFF
TRBJ2-7	TRBV7-9	.	TRBD2	TGTGCCAGCAGCCCTCCGGGGGGGCGCGAGCAGTACTTC	CASSPPGGREQYF
TRBJ1-2	TRBV7-2	.	.	TGTGCCAGCAGCTTACCACCAGGGACCTATGGCTACACCTTC	CASSLPPGTYGYTF
TRBJ2-7	TRBV29-1	.	TRBD1	TGCAGCGTTGCCCGGGACAGAGCCTACGAGCAGTACTTC	CSVARDRAYEQYF
TRBJ1-5	TRBV6-1	.	.	TGTGCCAGCAGTCCAGGACCTCCGAGCAATCAGCCCCAGCATTTT	CASSPGPPSNQPQHF
TRBJ2-1	TRBV20-1	.	.	TGCAGTGCCAGGGAGATTAGAGAGCAGTTCTTC	CSAREIREQFF
TRBJ1-3	TRBV28	.	TRBD1	TGTGCCAGCAGGCCCGGGACAGGGATTTCTGGAAACACCATATATTTT	CASRPGTGISGNTIYF
TRBJ1-2	TRBV6-5	.	TRBD1	TGTGCCAGCAGTTACGGGACAGGACGAGACTATGGCTACACCTTC	CASSYGTGRDYGYTF
TRBJ2-3	TRBV7-8	.	.	TGTGCCAGCAGCTTAGGGCTGGGATGGGGGACAGATACGCAGTATTTT	CASSLGLGWGTDTQYF
TRBJ2-2	TRBV9	.	.	TGTGCCAGCAGCGTAGCTCGAACAGTTTGGAACACCGGGGAGCTGTTTTTT	CASSVARTVWNTGELFF
TRBJ1-1	TRBV5-8	.	.	TGTGCCAGCAGCTTTGGTGTCTGGAACACTGAAGCTTTCTTT	CASSFGVWNTEAFF
TRBJ2-2	TRBV18	.	.	TGTGCCAGCTCACCACAGGCCGGGGAGCTGTTTTTT	CASSPQAGELFF
TRBJ1-1	TRBV11-2	.	.	TGTGCCAGCAGCTTCCAGGCCGGTGGGACTGAAGCTTTCTTT	CASSFQAGGTEAFF
TRBJ2-7	TRBV5-1	few	.	TGCGCCAGCAGAGCGGTGGCCTCCTACGAGCAGTACTTC	CASRAVASYEQYF
TRBJ1-5	TRBV18	.	TRBD1	TGTGCCAGCTCAGCGTCAACAGGGGGTAATCAGCCCCAGCATTTT	CASSASTGGNQPQHF
TRBJ1-1	TRBV11-2	.	.	TGTGCCAGCAGCTTAAACACCGGGGTGAACACTGAAGCTTTCTTT	CASSLNTGVNTEAFF
TRBJ1-5	TRBV28	.	.	TGTGCCAGCAGTTTAGGAGTCCTGGATCAGCCCCAGCATTTT	CASSLGVLDQPQHF
TRBJ2-1	TRBV5-1	.	TRBD1	TGCGCCAGCAGTTCCGGGACAGGGGGTTCTCTGCCCTACAATGAGCAGTTCTTC	CASSSGTGGSLPYNEQFF
TRBJ2-1	TRBV29-1	.	TRBD2	TGCAGCGTAGGGACTAGCGGGGGCTACAATGAGCAGTTCTTC	CSVGTSGGYNEQFF
TRBJ1-1	TRBV4-1	.	.	TGCGCCAGCAGCCCTGGGGTCAACACTGAAGCTTTCTTT	CASSPGVNTEAFF
TRBJ2-5	TRBV5-6	.	.	TGTGCCAGTTCGAGGCAGCAAGAGACCCAGTACTTC	CASSRQQETQYF
TRBJ2-6	TRBV9	.	TRBD1	TGTGCCAGCAGCGGGCAGACAGGGGGAAAGCCTGGGGCCAACGTCCTGACTTTC	CASSGQTGGKPGANVLTF
TRBJ2-7	TRBV9	.	.	TGTGCCAGCAGCGTAGGCCCCCGGGACGAGCAGTACTTC	CASSVGPRDEQYF
TRBJ2-1	TRBV4-2	.	TRBD2	TGTGCCAGCAGCCAAGAATGGCTAGCGGGCTACAATGAGCAGTTCTTC	CASSQEWLAGYNEQFF
TRBJ2-1	TRBV20-1	.	.	TGCAGTGCTAGTCCCGGCAATGAGCAGTTCTTC	CSASPGNEQFF
TRBJ2-1	TRBV5-1	.	.	TGCGCCAGCCGGGGTCCGGGAGCAAACAATGAGCAGTTCTTC	CASRGPGANNEQFF
TRBJ2-3	TRBV5-4	once	.	TGTGCCAGCAGCGTCGAGGGGGGGCTGACAGATACGCAGTATTTT	CASSVEGGLTDTQYF
TRBJ2-7	TRBV7-8	.	.	TGTGCCAGCAGCTTAGCGCCAGGGACCGAGCAGTACTTC	CASSLAPGTEQYF
TRBJ2-7	TRBV11-2	.	TRBD1	TGTGCCAGCAGCTTGGGGCTTGGGACAGTCTACGAGCAGTACTTC	CASSLGLGTVYEQYF
TRBJ2-1	TRBV5-4	.	TRBD2	TGTGCCAGCAGTTTCGAGAGGGAGACTAGCGGGAACATTGGGCAGTTCTTC	CASSFERETSGNIGQFF
TRBJ2-3	TRBV18	.	.	TGTGCCAGCTCACCAGGGAAAGATACGCAGTATTTT	CASSPGKDTQYF
TRBJ2-5	TRBV19	.	TRBD1	TGTGCCAGTAGTATAAGGACAGGGGGATTGGAGACCCAGTACTTC	CASSIRTGGLETQYF
TRBJ2-1	TRBV4-1	.	TRBD2	TGCGCCAGCAGCCAAGGGGAGGGGTATGAGCAGTTCTTC	CASSQGEGYEQFF
TRBJ1-3	TRBV18	.	.	TGTGCCAGCTCGCCACTCCATGGGGAATCGGGGAACACCATATATTTT	CASSPLHGESGNTIYF
TRBJ2-7	TRBV6-1	.	.	TGTGCCTCGGCGGCAATACCCTACGAGCAGTACTTC	CASAAIPYEQYF
TRBJ2-2	TRBV10-2	.	TRBD1	TGCGCCAGCAGACAGGGGGCGCGGGGCACCGGGGAGCTGTTTTTT	CASRQGARGTGELFF
TRBJ2-1	TRBV7-9	.	.	TGTGCCAGCAGCCCCCGGAATGAGCAGTTCTTC	CASSPRNEQFF
TRBJ2-7	TRBV5-6	once	.	TGTGCCAGCAGCTTGGATCCGTCTGCTGGCGAGCAGTACTTC	CASSLDPSAGEQYF
TRBJ2-5	TRBV7-9	.	.	TGTGCCAGCAGCTTATTCGGGGGCTTGGGGTACCAAGAGACCCAGTACTTC	CASSLFGGLGYQETQYF
TRBJ2-3	TRBV25-1	.	.	TGTGCCAGCAGTTATCGATCGGGAGATACAGATACGCAGTATTTT	CASSYRSGDTDTQYF
TRBJ1-4	TRBV5-1	.	.	TGCGCCAGCAGCACCCAACAGGGAGAAAAACTGTTTTTT	CASSTQQGEKLFF